These 9 T cell receptor beta chains originate from one sample sequenced in a study of shared clonotypes between healthy human individuals. Using immunoSEQ multiplex PCR, the repertoire was profiled, and TCRdb retains in-frame clones only, with some absent. The sample holds 300,000 to 400,000 clones, over 70% seen once. The sample was memory CD4+ T cells sorted from blood. Subset denoted: CD45RA-negative fraction. The receptors here all came from a man aged 25 to 40 in good health.

J is TRBJ2-1 and V is TRBV29-1, with TRBD1 identical over 7 bases. V lost 6 bases to trimming and J lost 10 bases; unmatched junction nucleotides: 9. Germline V CDR1 and CDR2: SQVTM, ANQGSEA. The CDR3 consists of 12 residues. CDR3 residues: CSVAAGTVEQFF. The CDR3 nucleotides read TGCAGCGTCGCAGCTGGGACAGTCGAGCAGTTCTTC.

The chain carries TRBV5-6 and TRBJ2-7; no clear D gene. The germline V gene has CDR1 SGHDT and CDR2 YYEEEE. Trimming took off 5 bases at V and 0 bases at J, with 24 bases between the two ends. The CDR3 runs to 18 residues. CDR3 sequence: CASSYGFDRSVSSYEQYF. The CDR3 DNA follows: TGTGCCAGCAGTTACGGGTTCGATAGGAGCGTTAGCTCCTACGAGCAGTACTTC.

J is TRBJ2-7 and V is TRBV2; D gene uncertain. Trimming removed 8 bases from V and 2 bases from J, with 10 bases in between. Germline CDR1 is SNHLY and CDR2 is FYNNEI. The CDR3 is made up of 12 amino acids. The CDR3 coding sequence is TGTGCCAGCGGGCTGATAACCTACGAGCAGTACTTC. Amino acids: CASGLITYEQYF.

This clone was counted between two and nine times. This chain uses TRBV5-1 with TRBJ2-1, with 10 bases identical to TRBD2. Germline-derived CDR1 and CDR2 are SGHRS and YFSETQ. CDR3 length equals 16 residues. J gave up 4 bases and V 3 bases, and 7 bases lay outside the gene matches. The CDR3 reads CASSSSGTSEYNEQFF. In DNA, the CDR3 is TGCGCCAGCAGCTCGTCCGGGACTAGCGAGTACAATGAGCAGTTCTTC.

V is TRBV7-3 and J is TRBJ2-2; 11 positions match TRBD2. Germline CDR1 reads SGHTA; CDR2 reads FQGTGA. After removal of 4 bases from V and 7 bases from J, the junction contained 11 bases not matched to a gene. The CDR3 runs 17 residues. The CDR3 DNA is TGTGCCAGCAGCTCCCATGTGCTAGCGGGAGGTGGCGGGGAGCTGTTTTTT. This encodes CASSSHVLAGGGGELFF.

This clone was found once. V is TRBV11-3 and J is TRBJ2-1; the match to TRBD2 covers 7 bases. Germline V gives CDR1 SGHNT, CDR2 YENEEA. The CDR3 consists of 13 residues. Losses at the gene ends were 1 base for V and 10 bases for J; bases not matched to a gene: 4. As DNA, the CDR3 is TGTGCCAGCAGCTTAGGGTCCGGGAGGGAGCAGTTCTTC. It yields the protein CASSLGSGREQFF.

The rearrangement uses TRBV13 and TRBJ2-2; D is perhaps TRBD1 (5 bases). Between the trimmed V and J ends, which lost 5 bases and 10 bases, there was a span of 14 bases. The CDR3 is made up of 13 amino acids. Germline V CDR1 and CDR2: PRHDT, FYEKMQ (reference sequence). The CDR3: CASSAVGRSELFF. CDR3 in DNA: TGTGCCAGCAGCGCCGTGGGGCGGTCGGAGCTGTTTTTT.

This clone was seen more than once but under ten times. The genes are TRBV28 and TRBJ2-6, with unresolved D. CDR3 length: 13 amino acids. The V end lost 10 bases, the J end lost 0 bases, and 7 bases lay between the germline ends. Germline assignment: CDR1 MDHEN and CDR2 SYDVKM. The CDR3 spells CATQISGANVLTF. In nucleotides, the CDR3 is TGTGCCACCCAGATCTCTGGGGCCAACGTCCTGACTTTC.

This clone was seen at least ten times. This chain joins TRBV7-9 and TRBJ2-1; 10 bases are a match to TRBD2. J lost 5 bases, V lost 5 bases, and 9 bases had no gene match. The CDR3 is made up of 16 amino acids. CDR1 is SEHNR, CDR2 FQNEAQ, per germline (reference sequence). For the CDR3, the DNA is TGTGCCAGCAGCCCCCTAGGAGCGGGAGGGAACAATGAGCAGTTCTTC. Translated, it gives CASSPLGAGGNNEQFF.